This T cell receptor (beta chain) came from a study of neurological immune-mediated disorders. Whole-study findings and limits: Repertoires from 18 of 34 multiple sclerosis patients grouped phylogenetically into a related-CDR3 cluster, suggesting a possible signature.

Template-switch 5'RACE cDNA synthesis added a 10-nucleotide unique molecular identifier. TCRdb re-called the 5' RACE reads with MiXCR, one entry per CDR3 protein. This sample yields approximately 74,000 distinct CDR3 sequences, of which 4% to 6% are seen a single time; 7.4% belongs to the top ten. At least ten counts were recorded for this clonotype. Antigen: not known. This CDR3 contains 14 residues. The V gene lost 0 bases and the J gene lost 10 bases, with 15 bases spanning the gap. CDR1 and CDR2 from the germline V gene are DFQATT and SNEGSKA (reference sequence). This clonotype originated in a young man with multiple sclerosis. The chain employs TRBV20-1 and TRBJ1-4, with a possible D match to TRBD1 (5 bases). Sample: PBMCs. The CDR3 region is CSARDLQGGGKLFF. CDR3 nucleotide sequence: TGCAGTGCTAGAGATCTGCAGGGCGGGGGAAAACTGTTTTTT.